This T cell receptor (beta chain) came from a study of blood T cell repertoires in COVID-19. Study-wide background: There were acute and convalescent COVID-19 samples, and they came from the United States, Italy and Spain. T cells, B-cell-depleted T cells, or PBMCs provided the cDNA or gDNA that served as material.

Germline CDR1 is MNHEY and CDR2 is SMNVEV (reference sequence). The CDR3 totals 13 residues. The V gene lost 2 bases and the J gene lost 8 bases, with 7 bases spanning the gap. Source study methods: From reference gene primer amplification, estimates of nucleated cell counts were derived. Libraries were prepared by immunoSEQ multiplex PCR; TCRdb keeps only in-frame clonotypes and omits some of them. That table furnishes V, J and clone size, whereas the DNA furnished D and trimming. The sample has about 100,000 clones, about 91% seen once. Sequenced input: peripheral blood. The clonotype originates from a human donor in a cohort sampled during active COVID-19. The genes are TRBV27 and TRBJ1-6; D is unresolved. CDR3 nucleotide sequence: TGTGCCAGCAGTTTAGAGGGTGATTCACCCCTCCACTTT. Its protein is CASSLEGDSPLHF.